The entry that follows covers one T cell receptor beta chain sequence. Its specificity is not known. The sample belongs to a study of T cell repertoires in ileal Crohn's disease. Study background: Postoperative therapy was given to about half: 11 thiopurines, 18 anti-TNF agents. Study-level findings and limits: Clonal expansions were more frequent in active smokers than non-smokers at surgery. High-frequency clones were more common in sorted CD8 than CD4 cells.

TCRdb's copy holds only in-frame clones and misses some; the assay was immunoSEQ multiplex PCR. The sample lists 9,500 to 12,000 clones; 87% were seen once. As to time point: inflamed ileum from the surgical specimen. Between the trimmed V and J ends, which lost 3 bases and 2 bases, there was a span of 7 bases. Germline V gene lookup returns CDR1 SGHAT and CDR2 FQDESV (reference sequence). The CDR3 is 13 residues long. This clonotype originated in an adult with Crohn's disease. V and J are TRBV11-1 and TRBJ1-2; D remains unclear. The specimen sequenced was ileal tissue. Here the CDR3 reads CASSFDGNYGYTF. DNA of the CDR3: TGTGCCAGCAGCTTCGACGGAAACTATGGCTACACCTTC.